The clone carrying this T cell receptor beta chain has just a few counts. The antigen is undetermined. Study-wide points: Tumor-infiltrating Treg TCR alpha and beta sequences overlapped most with tumor naive CD4+ T cells, then blood naive.

After constant-region reverse-primer amplification, full-length variable regions underwent semi-nested PCR with Nested Universal Primer A. TCRdb re-derived calls from the 5' RACE reads in MiXCR, one entry per CDR3 protein. This table has about 60,000 distinct CDR3 sequences, about 31% appearing once. In germline, CDR1 is SGHTA, CDR2 FQGNSA. Trimming pared 5 bases from V and 0 bases from J, leaving 11 bases between. This CDR3 has 15 amino acids. Material for sequencing was tumor-infiltrating naive CD4+ T cells sorted from the breast tumor. Subset of the sample: naive CD4+ T cells, CD4+CD45RA+CD25-. The clonotype originates from a female donor with breast cancer. This sequence joins TRBV7-2 and TRBJ1-5, with a tentative D call TRBD1 (5 bases). CDR3 DNA sequence: TGTGCCAGCAGCCAAGGCGGGACTAGCAATCAGCCCCAGCATTTT. Encoded protein: CASSQGGTSNQPQHF. The full variable domain, completed using reference TRBV7-2 and TRBJ1-5, is GAGVSQSPSNKVTEKGKDVELRCDPISGHTALYWYRQSLGQGLEFLIYFQGNSAPDKSGLPSDRFSAERTGGSVSTLTIQRTQQEDSAVYLCASSQGGTSNQPQHFGDGTRLSIL.